This TCR beta chain was recorded in a study of shared clonotypes between healthy human individuals. Study summary: Donor composition was a couple of women and three men, aged 18 to 49.

Produced via immunoSEQ multiplex PCR; TCRdb's table is partial and in-frame only. The sample carries hundreds of thousands of clones, less than 80% recorded once. V dropped 0 bases and J dropped 4 bases, with 18 bases sitting between them. This CDR3 has 17 amino acids. Germline CDR1 is MGHRA and CDR2 is YSYEKL. Donors were healthy HIV-negative adults without recent acute infections or vaccinations. The TCR originated in a woman in her forties in good health. Some clones in this sample may be carry-over from other donors' samples. Source material: PBMCs. The V and J genes are TRBV4-1 and TRBJ1-2; D ambiguous. The DNA of the CDR3 is TGCGCCAGCAGCCAAGACATGAGGGATAGTTCCTTCTATGGCTACACCTTC. It encodes CASSQDMRDSSFYGYTF.